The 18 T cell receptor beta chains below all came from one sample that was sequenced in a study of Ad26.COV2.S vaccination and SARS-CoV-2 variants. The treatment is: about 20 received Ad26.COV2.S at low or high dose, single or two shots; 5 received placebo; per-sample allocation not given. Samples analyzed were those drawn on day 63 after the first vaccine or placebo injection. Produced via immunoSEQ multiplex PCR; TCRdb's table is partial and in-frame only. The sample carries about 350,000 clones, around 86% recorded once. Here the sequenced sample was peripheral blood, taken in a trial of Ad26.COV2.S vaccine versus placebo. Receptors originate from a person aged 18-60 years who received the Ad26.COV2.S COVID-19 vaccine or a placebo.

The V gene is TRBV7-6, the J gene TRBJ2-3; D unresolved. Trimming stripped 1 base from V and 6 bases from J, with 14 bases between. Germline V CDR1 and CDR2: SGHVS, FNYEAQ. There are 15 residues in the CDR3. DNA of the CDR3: TGTGCCAGCAGCTTAGTTCCGGGTGGAAGGGATACGCAGTATTTT. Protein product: CASSLVPGGRDTQYF. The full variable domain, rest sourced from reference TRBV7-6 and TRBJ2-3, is GAGVSQSPRYKVTKRGQDVALRCDPISGHVSLYWYRQALGQGPEFLTYFNYEAQQDKSGLPNDRFSAERPEGSISTLTIQRTEQRDSAMYRCASSLVPGGRDTQYFGPGTRLTVL.

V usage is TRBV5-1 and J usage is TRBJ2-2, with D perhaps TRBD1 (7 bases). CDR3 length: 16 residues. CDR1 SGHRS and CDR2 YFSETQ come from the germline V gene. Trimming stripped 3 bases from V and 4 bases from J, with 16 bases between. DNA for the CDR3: TGCGCCAGCAGCTGGAGGGCCGGGACAGTCACCGGGGAGCTGTTTTTT. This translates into CASSWRAGTVTGELFF.

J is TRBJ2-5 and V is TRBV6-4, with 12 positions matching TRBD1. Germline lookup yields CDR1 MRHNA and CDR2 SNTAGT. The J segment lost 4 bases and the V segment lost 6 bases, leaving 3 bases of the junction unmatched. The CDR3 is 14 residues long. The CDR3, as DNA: TGTGCCAGCAGGGGGACAGGGGGCCCAGAGACCCAGTACTTC. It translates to CASRGTGGPETQYF.

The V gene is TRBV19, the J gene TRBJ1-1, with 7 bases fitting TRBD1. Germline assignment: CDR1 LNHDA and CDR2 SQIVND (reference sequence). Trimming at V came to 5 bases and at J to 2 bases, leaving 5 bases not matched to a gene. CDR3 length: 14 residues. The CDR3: CASSYRTGNTEAFF. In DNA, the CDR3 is TGTGCCAGTAGTTACAGGACAGGTAACACTGAAGCTTTCTTT.

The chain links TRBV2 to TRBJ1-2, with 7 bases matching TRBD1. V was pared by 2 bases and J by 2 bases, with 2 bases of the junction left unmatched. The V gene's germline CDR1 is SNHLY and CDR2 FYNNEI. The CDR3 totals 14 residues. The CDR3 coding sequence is TGTGCCAGCAGTGAATTGGGACAGAACTATGGCTACACCTTC. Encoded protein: CASSELGQNYGYTF.

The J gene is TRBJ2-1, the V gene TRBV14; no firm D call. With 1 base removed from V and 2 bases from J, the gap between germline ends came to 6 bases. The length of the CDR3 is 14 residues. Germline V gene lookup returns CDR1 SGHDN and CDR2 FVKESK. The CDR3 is CASSQAATYNEQFF. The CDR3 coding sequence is TGTGCCAGCAGCCAAGCAGCTACCTACAATGAGCAGTTCTTC.

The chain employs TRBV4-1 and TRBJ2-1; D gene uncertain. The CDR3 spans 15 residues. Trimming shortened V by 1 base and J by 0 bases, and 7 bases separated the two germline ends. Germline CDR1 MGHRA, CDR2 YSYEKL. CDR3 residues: CASSQVLPSYNEQFF. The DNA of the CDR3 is TGCGCCAGCAGCCAAGTTCTCCCCTCCTACAATGAGCAGTTCTTC.

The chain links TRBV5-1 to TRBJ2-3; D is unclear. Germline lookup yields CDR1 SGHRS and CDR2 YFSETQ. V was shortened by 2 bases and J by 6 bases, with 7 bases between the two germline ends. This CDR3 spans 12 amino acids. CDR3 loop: CASSFTADTQYF. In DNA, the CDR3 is TGCGCCAGCAGCTTTACCGCGGATACGCAGTATTTT.

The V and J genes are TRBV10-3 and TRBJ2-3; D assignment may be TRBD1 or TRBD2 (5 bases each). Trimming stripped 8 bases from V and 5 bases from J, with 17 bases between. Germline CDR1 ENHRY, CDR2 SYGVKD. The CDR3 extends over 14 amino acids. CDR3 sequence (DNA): TGTGCCATCGCCATCGGGGCGAGGTTAGATACGCAGTATTTT. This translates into CAIAIGARLDTQYF.

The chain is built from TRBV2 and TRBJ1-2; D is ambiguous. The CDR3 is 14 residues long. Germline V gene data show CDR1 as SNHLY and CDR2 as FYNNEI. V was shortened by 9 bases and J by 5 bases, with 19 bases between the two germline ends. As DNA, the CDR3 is TGTGCCAGTATTCCGGGAGAGCGGTCTTATGGCTACACCTTC. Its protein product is CASIPGERSYGYTF.

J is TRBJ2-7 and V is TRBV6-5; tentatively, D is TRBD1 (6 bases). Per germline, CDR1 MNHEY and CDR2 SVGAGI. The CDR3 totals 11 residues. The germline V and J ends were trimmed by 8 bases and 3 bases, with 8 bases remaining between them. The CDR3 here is CASLDSYEQYF. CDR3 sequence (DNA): TGTGCCAGCCTGGACAGCTACGAGCAGTACTTC.

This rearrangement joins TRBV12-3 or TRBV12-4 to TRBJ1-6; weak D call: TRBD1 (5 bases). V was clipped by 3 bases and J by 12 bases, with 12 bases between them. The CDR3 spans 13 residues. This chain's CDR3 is CASSFQGQGPLHF. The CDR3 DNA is TGTGCCAGCAGTTTTCAGGGCCAGGGACCCCTCCACTTT.

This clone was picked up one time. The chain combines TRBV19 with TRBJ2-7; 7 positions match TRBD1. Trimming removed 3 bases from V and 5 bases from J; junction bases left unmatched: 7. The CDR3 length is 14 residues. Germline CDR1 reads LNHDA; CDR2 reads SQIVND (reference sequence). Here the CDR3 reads CASSIHGQAHEQYF. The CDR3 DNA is TGTGCCAGTAGTATTCATGGACAGGCCCACGAGCAGTACTTC.

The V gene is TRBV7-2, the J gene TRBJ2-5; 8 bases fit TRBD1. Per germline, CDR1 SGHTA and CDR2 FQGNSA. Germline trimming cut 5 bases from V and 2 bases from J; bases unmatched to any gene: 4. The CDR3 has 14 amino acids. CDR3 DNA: TGTGCCAGCAGCAAAAGGACAGGGCAAGAGACCCAGTACTTC. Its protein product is CASSKRTGQETQYF.

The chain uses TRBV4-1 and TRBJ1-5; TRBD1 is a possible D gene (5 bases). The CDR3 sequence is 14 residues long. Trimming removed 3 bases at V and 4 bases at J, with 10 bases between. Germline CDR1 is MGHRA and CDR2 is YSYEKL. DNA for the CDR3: TGCGCCAGCAGCCATATACAGGCGAATCAGCCCCAGCATTTT. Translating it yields CASSHIQANQPQHF.

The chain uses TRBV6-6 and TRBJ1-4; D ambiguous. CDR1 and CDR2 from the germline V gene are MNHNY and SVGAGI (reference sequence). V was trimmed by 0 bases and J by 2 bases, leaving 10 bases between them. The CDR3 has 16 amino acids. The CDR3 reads CASSYSISGTNEKLFF. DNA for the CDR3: TGTGCCAGCAGTTACTCTATCTCGGGGACTAATGAAAAACTGTTTTTT.

The CDR3 loop is CASSQYTTGIQETQYF. The DNA of the CDR3 is TGTGCCAGCAGCCAATACACGACAGGGATACAAGAGACCCAGTACTTC. The chain carries TRBV3-1 (or the pseudogene TRBV3-2) and TRBJ2-5, with 7 bases aligning to TRBD1. CDR1 LGHDT and CDR2 YNNKEL come from the germline V gene (reference sequence). V was pared by 2 bases and J by 2 bases, with 8 bases of the junction left unmatched. The CDR3 is 16 residues long.

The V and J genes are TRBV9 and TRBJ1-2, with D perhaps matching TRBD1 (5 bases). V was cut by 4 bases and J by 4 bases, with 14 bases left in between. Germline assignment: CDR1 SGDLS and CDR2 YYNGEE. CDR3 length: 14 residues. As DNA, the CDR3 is TGTGCCAGCAGCATCCTCGGGGCCCCCTATGGCTACACCTTC. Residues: CASSILGAPYGYTF.